The clone carrying this T cell receptor (beta chain) appeared many times. This CDR3 comprises 14 residues. Germline values: CDR1 SGHRS, CDR2 YFSETQ. Between the trimmed V and J ends, which lost 2 bases and 2 bases, there was a span of 7 bases. The data originate from a study of CD8 T cells in ankylosing spondylitis. TCRdb reanalysed the 5' RACE reads using MiXCR and keeps one entry per CDR3 protein. The repertoire holds about 240,000 distinct CDR3 sequences, 20% to 30% seen once, with approximately 0.61% in the top ten. Material for sequencing was blood, either unsorted or a sorted T cell fraction (not recorded which). The clonotype originates from a male donor with ankylosing spondylitis or in good health (not recorded which). The J gene is TRBJ1-4, the V gene TRBV5-1; D uncertain. The CDR3 region is CASSFDGTNEKLFF. The CDR3 DNA reads as TGCGCCAGCAGCTTCGACGGGACTAATGAAAAACTGTTTTTT.